This section outlines one T cell receptor (beta chain) sequence together with its context. No antigen is known for it. It has no much larger one-base neighbor in the sample; base qualities were not kept. The protocol used for the library was the immunoSEQ multiplex PCR assay. The multiplex PCR relied on a mix of 60 forward primers for TCR Vbeta segments and 13 reverse primers for TCR Jbeta segments. Amplification of the CDR3 region of rearranged TCR beta genes was performed with a multiplex PCR assay on genomic DNA. The Illumina HiSeq System was used to sequence the amplified TCR beta libraries as 87-base-pair reads. The authors' analysis ran thus. A later analysis tallied approximately 87 million unique TCR beta chains across the approximately 670 repertoires, and approximately 12 million of those chains were shared by two or more donors. To remove PCR and sequencing errors, raw reads were error-corrected and collapsed into unique sequences using a nearest-neighbor algorithm that merged closely related sequences. V, D and J gene segments were assigned by aligning CDR3 sequences to IMGT reference sequences. For a sequence to be retained, a match of at least six nucleotides to both a V gene segment and a J gene segment was required. A rearrangement was called productive if the CDR3 had no stop codons and remained in frame with V and J, and every other rearrangement was called non-productive. CDR3 was defined according to IMGT convention as the region running from the second conserved V-encoded cysteine to the conserved J-encoded phenylalanine. Sequences without an unambiguous match to a single V gene segment were excluded from the earlier analysis of approximately 600 of the donors. In an earlier analysis of some 590 of the donors, V segments were called functional above 56.7% productive rearrangements and were called segregating when the between-donor standard deviation exceeded 5%. A statistical classification framework was developed to diagnose cytomegalovirus status using the catalog of TCR beta chain sequences. A later analysis assigned V and J genes by comparing TCR nucleotide sequences with IMGT/GENE-DB human TR gene sequences. Using the TCRdist pipeline, a later analysis assigned CDR3 sequences along with most-parsimonious VDJ recombination scenarios. In a later analysis, every TCR beta chain was defined by the combination of its CDR3 amino acid sequence and its V-gene family, and reads without a unique V-gene family were dropped. To address suspected cross-contamination and a sequencing artifact, a later analysis removed approximately 600 highly shared, low-generation-probability nucleotide sequences. In a later analysis, a clonal expansion index for each public chain was calculated from normalized within-repertoire ranks of inferred template counts. A later analysis computed generation probabilities with a VDJ recombination model fitted to out-of-frame rearrangements, and checked the results against IGoR. Hypergeometric tests were used in a later analysis to score TCR-TCR, TCR-HLA and TCR-CMV co-occurrence, with a repertoire-size bias correction applied to the TCR pairs. In a later analysis, false discovery rates were estimated by permuting HLA or CMV assignments 20 times. In a later analysis, co-occurring TCRs were grouped using DBSCAN, and TCRdist sequence similarity was added for clustering within HLA-allele-positive subsets. Repertoires with fewer than 30,000 or more than 120,000 public chains were left out of co-occurrence clustering, as were about five repertoires with anomalous nucleotide sharing. Here the immuneACCESS table is served through TCRdb, limited to in-frame sequences with V and J called. Missing clones are a known gap in these copies; in checked studies unresolved V genes cover under half, and the rest lacks a known reason. For V, J and clone size, that table is used; D and trimming come from the DNA. The sample yields approximately 110,000 clones; 67% were counted once. The top ten constitute over 6.5% of the sample.

Measured from the cysteine to the phenylalanine, the CDR3 is 13 residues long. Solely the CDR3 DNA is kept, with 39 bases framed from the first base. The germline V gene yields SGHRS for CDR1 and YFSETQ for CDR2. Trimming takes 4 bases off V and 7 bases off J; junction bases not matched to a gene: 6. This specimen comes from a study of cytomegalovirus exposure and HLA in healthy donors (dated by TCRdb to about 2017). In terms of the full investigation: According to an earlier analysis of a few hundred of the donors, 150 million to 200 million T cells yielded 117 million unique TCR beta sequences and 276 Gb of sequence data. About 300 gigabases of sequencing data and 70 million to 95 million unique TCR sequences made up an early release that covered nearly 650 HLA-typed donors. Of the 398 genotyped donors, 81% were placed in the genetic ancestry cluster associated with self-reported Caucasian donors. The study aimed to test whether cataloging public T cell receptors could reveal signatures of past pathogen exposure. Using immunosequencing, the study profiled T cell repertoires from some 670 subjects and related those repertoires to cytomegalovirus serostatus. In addition to the first cohort of approximately 650 subjects, a separate validation cohort of approximately 130 different subjects was used. To predict cytomegalovirus infection status, the study combined high-throughput TCR immunosequencing, statistical association of individual TCRs with disease status, and machine learning. A later analysis re-examined previously published TCR beta repertoires from roughly 720 donors and added high-resolution HLA genotyping to investigate patterns of TCR occurrence. Rather than drawing on any new phenotypic data, the later analysis identified candidate immune exposures from TCR beta sequences and the way those sequences occurred across donors. An earlier analysis of nearly 600 of the donors applied high-throughput TCR beta sequencing to assess whether each TCR beta V gene segment acted as functional or pseudogenic. Donor age, sex, ethnicity and CMV serostatus were collected together with the repertoire data. Genome-wide SNP genotypes for about 60% of the 666 donors were used in a later genetic analysis, which treated that subset as a discovery cohort. All discovery cohort repertoires had been generated on a single sequencing platform. Both class I and class II loci were covered by HLA typing, at four-digit resolution. The number of typed donors differed by locus: about 620-640 for A, B, C, DRB1 and DQB1; approximately 530 for DQA1; roughly 600 for DPA1; and roughly 470 for DPB1. A few DR-DQ haplotypes were handled as single units for association and clustering because linkage in the cohort was strong. Across about 370 genotyped donors of the cohort, an average of roughly 200,000 unique TCR beta nucleotide sequences per donor were sequenced, and approximately 19% of those sequences were non-productive.

The research as a whole found: A few of the identified cytomegalovirus-associated TCR beta chains were confirmed in vitro to be specific for cytomegalovirus antigens. A cluster of highly shared sequence variants was judged likely to be a technical artifact of the sequencing pipeline. Assigning TCR associations to individual alleles was difficult when HLA alleles, especially DR and DQ, strongly co-occurred. Sequencing depth was assumed to be roughly uniform across donors in the presence/absence analyses, though that assumption may not hold. Immune exposure information for the cohort was limited to CMV serostatus. In both the original and validation cohorts, the classifier was reported to diagnose cytomegalovirus status with high specificity and sensitivity. Compared with equally common non-associated chains, HLA-associated TCR beta chains in a later analysis were more clonally expanded and had lower generation probabilities. A further reported finding was that TCR beta sequences accurately predicted the HLA-A and HLA-B alleles for most subjects in the first cohort. Broadly in line with IMGT annotations, most TCR beta V segments showed up in productive rearrangements about 90% or about 30% of the time in an earlier analysis of around 550 of the donors. Some IMGT-functional V segments, including TRBV6-2 and TRBV6-3, could not be told apart with the 87-base-pair reads, so those segments were excluded. According to the authors, the approach could potentially be generalized to other disease states and immunological phenotypes. Specific HLA alleles were associated with 18,000 or so TCR beta sequences at a false discovery rate of 0.05 in a later analysis. Because HLA typing was missing for some donors at each locus, association tests included only the typed subset. Most TCR sequences were observed very rarely across donors, whereas some public TCRs were present in many individuals. A later analysis reported that several top co-occurrence clusters appeared linked to parvovirus B19, influenza, CMV and Epstein-Barr virus. This cohort had only TCR beta chains sequenced, and the lack of alpha or paired-chain data limited which features could be detected. In a later genetic analysis, fewer N-insertions in productive TCRs were reported among donors in an Asian-associated ancestry cluster than the roughly 710-donor mean. Most CMV-associated TCR beta chains appeared to be HLA-restricted in a later analysis, and the HLA associations seemed to be driven largely by CMV exposure. In a later genetic analysis, a missense DCLRE1C variant was associated with V-gene and J-gene trimming of TCR beta chains, and the association was replicated in an independent cohort. According to a later analysis, TCR association rates differed among HLA loci, with DRB1 alleles showing the most associated TCRs and HLA-C alleles showing the fewest. Correlated functional status among segregating V segments might reflect linkage disequilibrium, but an unknown experimental factor could not be ruled out. The study gave a list of around 170 TCR beta chains associated with cytomegalovirus. Because counts were too low, 15 or so rarely observed V segments, including chromosome 9 orphons, were excluded from the earlier analysis of 587 of the donors.

The cohort comprised approximately 700 healthy bone marrow donors. At the time of sampling, all cohort members were nominally healthy, though unrecorded immune exposures were likely present. The donor tested CMV seropositive, placing the donor among the roughly 270 seropositive members of the cohort. Each donor provided a peripheral blood sample, and peripheral blood mononuclear cells were used for TCR beta sequencing. The Qiagen DNeasy Blood Extraction Kit was used to extract genomic DNA from the blood cell samples. The sequence is built from TRBV5-1 and TRBJ1-1, with TRBD1 identical over 8 junction bases. Sequences were obtained from PBMCs. The sequence derives from a man between 18 and 35 years old in good health and CMV-seropositive. The bases are TGCGCCAGCAGCGCCCAGGGGGCTAATGAAGCTTTCTTT. It specifies CASSAQGANEAFF.